This TCR beta chain was sequenced for a study of cytomegalovirus exposure and HLA in healthy donors. Nominally healthy donors were sampled, though unrecorded immune exposures were likely. The ends were cut back, 0 bases at V and 3 bases at J, with 7 bases in the middle. Germline assignment: CDR1 SGDLS and CDR2 YYNGEE. This CDR3 region has 14 residues. This PCR relied on a set of 60 Vbeta primers and 13 Jbeta primers. Repertoires were generated with immunoSEQ multiplex PCR, while TCRdb's copy carries only in-frame clones and drops some. Among 150,000 to 200,000 clones listed, approximately 84% were seen once. This clone was picked up a small number of times. No antigen is known for it. Study observations and caveats: Altogether, 160 or so TCR beta chains were recorded as cytomegalovirus-associated.

The chain carries TRBV9 and TRBJ1-5; no definite D call. Input material: PBMCs. This clonotype was sampled from a girl aged 5-17 years in good health and CMV-seropositive. The CDR3 DNA sequence: TGTGCCAGCAGCGTAGACCAGGCCAATCAGCCCCAGCATTTT. As protein: CASSVDQANQPQHF.